This T cell receptor beta chain derives from a study of cytomegalovirus exposure and HLA in healthy donors. After removal of 5 bases from V and 3 bases from J, the junction contained 10 bases not matched to a gene. Germline loops: CDR1 PRHDT, CDR2 FYEKMQ (reference sequence). The CDR3 sequence is 16 residues long. Clones were sequenced by immunoSEQ multiplex PCR, and TCRdb holds only the in-frame ones, with some missing. The table has 65,000 to 70,000 clones, roughly nine tenths seen once. The sequenced material came from PBMCs. V usage is TRBV13 and J usage is TRBJ2-5, with 9 bases fitting TRBD2. The TCR sequence derives from a man between 18 and 29 years old in good health and CMV-seronegative. The CDR3: CASSPIAGDQKETQYF. The CDR3 region has the DNA TGTGCCAGCAGCCCCATAGCGGGAGACCAAAAAGAGACCCAGTACTTC. Full variable domain (remainder filled in from reference TRBV13 and TRBJ2-5): AAGVIQSPRHLIKEKRETATLKCYPIPRHDTVYWYQQGPGQDPQFLISFYEKMQSDKGSIPDRFSAQQFSDYHSELNMSSLELGDSALYFCASSPIAGDQKETQYFGPGTRLLVL.